The 26 T cell receptor beta chains reported below all come from one sample, sequenced in a study of T cells in Graves' hyperthyroidism and ophthalmopathy. Amplification of TCR beta CDR3 regions used RNA as the template. The HTBI set primed first-round TCR CDR3 RT-PCR. MiXCR, run by TCRdb on the multiplex PCR reads, gives a single entry per CDR3 protein. The sample lists a few hundred thousand distinct CDR3 sequences, roughly 50% seen once, with about 8% in the top ten. Input material: peripheral blood or thyroid tissue (not recorded which). The source is a woman younger than 35 with Graves' hyperthyroidism.

As to this clonotype: This sequence may be a read error, since a much larger clone differs from it by one base. J is TRBJ1-5 and V is TRBV5-8; TRBD1 agrees at 7 bases. Germline V gives CDR1 SGHTS, CDR2 YDEGEE. This CDR3 region has 17 residues. For the CDR3, the DNA is TGCGCCAGCACCCAAGTCTTAGCTAGTGCAGGGGGTCAGCCCCAGCATTTT. Its protein product is CASTQVLASAGGQPQHF.

The CDR3 sequence is CASSEPAEAQYF. CDR3 nucleotide sequence: TGTGCCAGCAGCGAGCCAGCGGAGGCCCAGTACTTC. V gene TRBV7-6 combines with J gene TRBJ2-5; a possible D gene is TRBD2 (5 bases). The CDR3 consists of 12 residues. Trimming shortened V by 5 bases and J by 9 bases, and 13 bases separated the two germline ends. Looked up from germline, CDR1 is SGHVS and CDR2 is FNYEAQ.

This rearrangement joins TRBV18 to TRBJ1-4, with 8 bases matching TRBD1. Germline V gives CDR1 KGHSH, CDR2 LQKENI. The length of the CDR3 is 15 residues. The J segment lost 1 base and the V segment lost 6 bases, leaving 4 bases of the junction unmatched. The DNA for the CDR3 is TGTGCCAGCTCGGAACAGGGGGTAACTAATGAAAAACTGTTTTTT. Translation: CASSEQGVTNEKLFF.

This clonotype was recorded a few times. The genes are TRBV30 and TRBJ1-1, with D perhaps matching TRBD1 (6 bases). The ends were cut back, 2 bases at V and 4 bases at J, with 11 bases in the middle. Germline V gene lookup returns CDR1 GTSNPN and CDR2 SVGIG (reference sequence). The CDR3 consists of 13 residues. DNA for the CDR3: TGTGCCTGGAGTAGGGGGGGGGGCACTGAAGCTTTCTTT. As protein: CAWSRGGGTEAFF.

The chain has TRBV9 and TRBJ2-5, with 7 nucleotides matching TRBD1. CDR1 and CDR2 from the germline V gene are SGDLS and YYNGEE. Trimming took 2 bases from V and 2 from J; bases not matched to a gene: 3. CDR3 length equals 14 residues. For the CDR3, the DNA is TGTGCCAGCAGCGTCAGGACAGGACAAGAGACCCAGTACTTC. This sequence encodes CASSVRTGQETQYF.

The sample holds one count of this clonotype. The chain carries TRBV20-1 and TRBJ2-7, with 13 bases aligning to TRBD2. CDR1 is DFQATT, CDR2 SNEGSKA, per germline (reference sequence). CDR3 length: 14 amino acids. Germline trimming cut 3 bases from V and 6 bases from J; bases unmatched to any gene: 5. The CDR3 spells CSASRTSGSPEQYF. The CDR3, as DNA: TGCAGTGCTAGCAGGACTAGCGGGAGTCCCGAGCAGTACTTC.

On this clonotype itself: Being one base from a much bigger clone, this may be a read error. CDR3 loop: CASSLPTQEAQYF. DNA of the CDR3: TGTGCCAGCAGCTTGCCTACCCAAGAGGCCCAGTACTTC. The V call is TRBV5-4, the J call TRBJ2-5; D not resolved. The length of the CDR3 is 13 residues. Germline assignment: CDR1 SGHNT and CDR2 YYREEE (reference sequence).

The V and J genes are TRBV7-2 and TRBJ1-2, with 12 nucleotides matching TRBD1. The CDR3 length is 16 residues. With V trimmed by 7 bases and J by 4 bases, 10 bases remained unmatched. Looked up from germline, CDR1 is SGHTA and CDR2 is FQGNSA. CDR3 amino acids: CASTRDRGRLFYGYTF. For the CDR3, the DNA is TGTGCCAGCACCCGGGACAGGGGGCGCTTGTTCTATGGCTACACCTTC. The full variable domain, in which reference TRBV7-2 and TRBJ1-2 provide the parts outside the CDR3, is GAGVSQSPSNKVTEKGKDVELRCDPISGHTALYWYRQSLGQGLEFLIYFQGNSAPDKSGLPSDRFSAERTGGSVSTLTIQRTQQEDSAVYLCASTRDRGRLFYGYTFGSGTRLTVV.

This clonotype was counted at least ten times. V usage is TRBV9 and J usage is TRBJ1-3, with TRBD1 matching 7 bases. J gave up 1 base and V 3 bases, and 4 bases lay outside the gene matches. Germline CDR1 and CDR2: SGDLS and YYNGEE. The CDR3 length is 15 residues. CDR3 region: CASSASTGSGNTIYF. For the CDR3, the DNA is TGTGCCAGCAGCGCCTCGACAGGGTCTGGAAACACCATATATTTT.

The J gene is TRBJ1-4, the V gene TRBV4-2, with D perhaps matching TRBD1 (6 bases). Trimming took 0 bases from V and 8 from J, leaving 10 bases between them. Germline V lookup: CDR1 LGHNA, CDR2 YNFKEQ. This CDR3 is 14 amino acids long. This chain's CDR3 is CASSQESGGEKLFF. CDR3 nucleotide sequence: TGTGCCAGCAGCCAAGAGTCCGGGGGCGAAAAACTGTTTTTT.

The gene calls are TRBV20-1 and TRBJ2-7; 10 bases are a match to TRBD2. Germline CDR1 is DFQATT and CDR2 is SNEGSKA (reference sequence). With 0 bases clipped from V and 6 bases from J, the junction kept 8 bases outside the gene matches. The CDR3 is 15 amino acids. The CDR3 protein is CSARDPRASGSEQYF. The CDR3 DNA follows: TGCAGTGCTAGAGACCCTCGGGCTAGCGGGAGCGAGCAGTACTTC.

This chain connects TRBV7-2 to TRBJ2-7, with 10 positions matching TRBD2. The germline CDR1 and CDR2 sequences are SGHTA and FQGNSA. The CDR3 sequence is 16 residues long. J lost 7 bases, V lost 4 bases, and 13 bases had no gene match. CDR3 in DNA: TGTGCCAGCAGCTCAAGCGGGCTAGCGGGAGTCAATGAGCAGTACTTC. Residues: CASSSSGLAGVNEQYF.

This clonotype occurred many times. V usage is TRBV5-5 and J usage is TRBJ2-7; TRBD1 matches 10 bases. Germline values: CDR1 SGHKS, CDR2 YYEKEE (reference sequence). J gave up 6 bases and V 5 bases, and 8 bases lay outside the gene matches. The CDR3 totals 14 residues. The CDR3 reads CASRNPGQGLEQYF. CDR3 nucleotides: TGTGCCAGCAGGAATCCGGGACAGGGGCTCGAGCAGTACTTC.

This clonotype was counted ten times or more. This chain joins TRBV19 and TRBJ1-5; no definite D call. Per germline, CDR1 LNHDA and CDR2 SQIVND (reference sequence). The CDR3 runs 13 residues. V was clipped by 7 bases and J by 0 bases, with 7 bases between them. As DNA, the CDR3 is TGTGCCAGTAACCCCTATAGCAATCAGCCCCAGCATTTT. Translated: CASNPYSNQPQHF.

This chain joins TRBV12-3 or TRBV12-4 and TRBJ2-7, with D tentatively TRBD1 (6 bases). The CDR3 length is 13 residues. Deletions cut 5 bases from V and 4 bases from J, with 12 bases between. The CDR3 DNA follows: TGTGCCAGCAGTCCCCAACAGGGTTACGAGCAGTACTTC. Its protein product is CASSPQQGYEQYF.

V gene TRBV10-3 combines with J gene TRBJ2-7; TRBD2 matches at 7 bases. CDR3 size: 10 residues. Germline loops: CDR1 ENHRY, CDR2 SYGVKD. The V and J ends lost 10 bases and 5 bases, in that order; junction bases with no gene match: 2. In DNA form, the CDR3 reads TGTGCCACACGGGGGGACGAGCAGTACTTC. This sequence encodes CATRGDEQYF.

The genes are TRBV29-1 and TRBJ2-1; D is unresolved. Trimming left V 5 bases short and J 5 bases short, with 13 bases between. The CDR3 is made up of 13 amino acids. Germline V lookup: CDR1 SQVTM, CDR2 ANQGSEA. CDR3 sequence (DNA): TGCAGCGTTCACTGGGAATGGAACAATGAGCAGTTCTTC. Its translation: CSVHWEWNNEQFF.

The J gene is TRBJ2-3, the V gene TRBV7-2; D gene ambiguous. Germline V gives CDR1 SGHTA, CDR2 FQGNSA. CDR3 size: 15 residues. The V end was cut by 1 base, the J end by 3 bases, with 11 bases between. The CDR3 region is CASSLEGWQTDTQYF. CDR3 DNA: TGTGCCAGCAGCTTAGAAGGCTGGCAGACAGATACGCAGTATTTT. Looking up the rest from reference TRBV7-2 and TRBJ2-3 gives the full variable domain: GAGVSQSPSNKVTEKGKDVELRCDPISGHTALYWYRQSLGQGLEFLIYFQGNSAPDKSGLPSDRFSAERTGGSVSTLTIQRTQQEDSAVYLCASSLEGWQTDTQYFGPGTRLTVL.

This chain joins TRBV24-1 and TRBJ2-1; TRBD1 or TRBD2 may be the D gene (6 bases each). The CDR3 runs to 16 residues. The V end was cut by 3 bases, the J end by 6 bases, with 17 bases between. Germline V gene data show CDR1 as KGHDR and CDR2 as SFDVKD. CDR3: CATSDHNNRGPNEQFF. CDR3 in DNA: TGTGCCACCAGTGATCACAACAACCGGGGGCCCAATGAGCAGTTCTTC.

This sequence joins TRBV10-3 and TRBJ2-5, with a possible D match to TRBD2 (6 bases). The CDR3 runs 14 residues. The V gene lost 0 bases and the J gene lost 5 bases, with 10 bases spanning the gap. Looked up from germline, CDR1 is ENHRY and CDR2 is SYGVKD. As DNA, the CDR3 is TGTGCCATCAGTGAGTCCGGCGGAGGGGAGACCCAGTACTTC. Its translation: CAISESGGGETQYF.

This clonotype was observed at least ten times. The J gene is TRBJ1-2, the V gene TRBV7-2; TRBD1 might be the D (6 bases). CDR3 length: 15 amino acids. CDR1 and CDR2 from the germline V gene are SGHTA and FQGNSA. V lost 4 bases to trimming and J lost 1 base, with 13 bases between them. CDR3 residues: CASSSDRSVNYGYTF. The CDR3 DNA sequence: TGTGCCAGCAGCTCCGACAGGAGTGTTAACTATGGCTACACCTTC.

CDR3: CADQGAGQPQHF. CDR3 DNA: TGTGCCGACCAGGGGGCTGGACAGCCCCAGCATTTT. The chain is built from TRBV19 and TRBJ1-5; 8 nucleotides line up with TRBD1. V was clipped by 11 bases and J by 7 bases; unmatched bases: 7. The germline CDR1 and CDR2 sequences are LNHDA and SQIVND (reference sequence). The CDR3 totals 12 residues. The whole variable domain, filled in from reference TRBV19 and TRBJ1-5, reads DGGITQSPKYLFRKEGQNVTLSCEQNLNHDAMYWYRQDPGQGLRLIYYSQIVNDFQKGDIAEGYSVSREKKESFPLTVTSAQKNPTAFYLCADQGAGQPQHFGDGTRLSIL.

The genes are TRBV15 and TRBJ2-1, with 10 bases that match TRBD2. Germline assignment: CDR1 LNHNV and CDR2 YYDKDF (reference sequence). The CDR3 totals 16 residues. After removal of 1 base from V and 11 bases from J, the junction contained 11 bases not matched to a gene. CDR3 nucleotides: TGTGCCACCAGCAGAGTTCGGTGGCTAGCGGGAGCCCAGCAGTTCTTC. Translated, it gives CATSRVRWLAGAQQFF.

This clonotype was observed at least ten times. V is TRBV11-2 and J is TRBJ1-4; TRBD1 agrees at 9 bases. The germline gives CDR1 SGHAT, CDR2 FQNNGV. J gave up 8 bases and V 5 bases, and 9 bases lay outside the gene matches. This CDR3 has 15 residues. This CDR3 is CASSPYRGLREKLFF. The DNA of the CDR3 is TGTGCCAGCAGCCCATACAGGGGGCTACGGGAAAAACTGTTTTTT.

With regard to this clonotype: A read error may be the cause here, since a much bigger clone is one base away. This likely comes from a read error, as the CDR3 has no conserved phenylalanine or tryptophan at its end. The gene calls are TRBV20-1 and TRBJ1-2; D is unclear. This CDR3 is built from 16 residues. Germline V gene lookup returns CDR1 DFQATT and CDR2 SNEGSKA (reference sequence). The CDR3 sequence: CSARSPRTERNYGYTL. The CDR3, as DNA: TGCAGTGCTAGATCCCCCCGAACAGAAAGAAACTATGGTTACACCCTC.

The CDR3 region is CASSLADRVLLGGYTF. The DNA for the CDR3 is TGTGCCAGCAGCTTAGCGGACAGGGTTCTTTTAGGTGGCTACACCTTC. The chain combines TRBV7-8 with TRBJ1-2; TRBD1 aligns across 8 bases. The CDR3 extends over 16 amino acids. Trimming took 0 bases from V and 7 from J; bases not matched to a gene: 10. The germline V gene has CDR1 SGHVS and CDR2 FQNEAQ. Complete variable domain (other parts from reference TRBV7-8 and TRBJ1-2): GAGVSQSPRYKVAKRGQDVALRCDPISGHVSLFWYQQALGQGPEFLTYFQNEAQLDKSGLPSDRFFAERPEGSVSTLKIQRTQQEDSAVYLCASSLADRVLLGGYTFGSGTRLTVV.